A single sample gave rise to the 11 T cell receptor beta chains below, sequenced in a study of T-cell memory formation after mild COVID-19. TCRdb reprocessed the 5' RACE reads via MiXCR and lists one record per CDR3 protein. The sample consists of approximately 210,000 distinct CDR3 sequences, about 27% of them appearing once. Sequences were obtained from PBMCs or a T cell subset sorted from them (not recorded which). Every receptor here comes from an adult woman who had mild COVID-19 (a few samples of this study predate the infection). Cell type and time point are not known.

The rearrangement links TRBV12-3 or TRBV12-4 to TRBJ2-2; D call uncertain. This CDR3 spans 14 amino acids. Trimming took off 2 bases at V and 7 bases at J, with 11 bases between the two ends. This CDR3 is CASSLKGSVGELFF. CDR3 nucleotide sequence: TGTGCCAGCAGTTTAAAGGGTTCGGTCGGGGAGCTGTTTTTT.

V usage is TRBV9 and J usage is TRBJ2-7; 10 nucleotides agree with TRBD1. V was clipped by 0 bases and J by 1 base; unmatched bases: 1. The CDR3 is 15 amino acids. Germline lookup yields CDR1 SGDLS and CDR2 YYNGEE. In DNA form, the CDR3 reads TGTGCCAGCAGCGTAGTGGGACAGGGGTCCTACGAGCAGTACTTC. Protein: CASSVVGQGSYEQYF.

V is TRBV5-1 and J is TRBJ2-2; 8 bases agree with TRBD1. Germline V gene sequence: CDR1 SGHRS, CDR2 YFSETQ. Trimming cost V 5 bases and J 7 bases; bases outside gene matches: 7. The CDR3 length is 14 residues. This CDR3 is CASSRDRGGGELFF. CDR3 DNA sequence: TGCGCCAGCAGTCGAGACAGGGGAGGCGGGGAGCTGTTTTTT.

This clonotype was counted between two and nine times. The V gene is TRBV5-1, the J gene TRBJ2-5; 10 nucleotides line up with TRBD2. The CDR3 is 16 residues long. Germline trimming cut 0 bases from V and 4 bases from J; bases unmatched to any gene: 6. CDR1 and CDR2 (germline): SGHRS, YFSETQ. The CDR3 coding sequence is TGCGCCAGCAGCTTGGAAAGCGGGGGGGCCAGAGAGACCCAGTACTTC. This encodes CASSLESGGARETQYF.

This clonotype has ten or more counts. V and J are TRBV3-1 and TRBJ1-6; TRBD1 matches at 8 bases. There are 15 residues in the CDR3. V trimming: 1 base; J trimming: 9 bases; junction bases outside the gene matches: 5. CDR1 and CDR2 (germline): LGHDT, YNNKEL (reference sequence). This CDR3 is CASSQVGQGLSPLHF. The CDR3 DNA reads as TGTGCCAGCAGCCAAGTCGGACAGGGTCTTTCACCCCTCCACTTT.

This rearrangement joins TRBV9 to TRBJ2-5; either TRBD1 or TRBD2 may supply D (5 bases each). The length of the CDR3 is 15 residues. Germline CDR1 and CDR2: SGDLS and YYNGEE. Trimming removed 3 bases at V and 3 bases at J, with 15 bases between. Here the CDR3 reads CASSGGSGIEETQYF. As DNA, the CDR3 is TGTGCCAGCAGCGGGGGGTCCGGGATCGAAGAGACCCAGTACTTC.

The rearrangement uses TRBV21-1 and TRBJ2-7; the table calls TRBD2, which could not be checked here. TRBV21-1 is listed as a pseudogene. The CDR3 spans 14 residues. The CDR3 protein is CATSGKTRCYEQYF. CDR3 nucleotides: TGTGCCACCTCAGGGAAGACTAGGTGCTACGAGCAGTACTTC.

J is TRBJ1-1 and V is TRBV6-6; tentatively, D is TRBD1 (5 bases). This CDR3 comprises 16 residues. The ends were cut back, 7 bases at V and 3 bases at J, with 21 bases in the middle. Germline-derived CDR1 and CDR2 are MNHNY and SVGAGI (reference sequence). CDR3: CASIRVRDHPDTEAFF. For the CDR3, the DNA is TGTGCCAGCATCCGGGTCAGGGATCATCCTGACACTGAAGCTTTCTTT.

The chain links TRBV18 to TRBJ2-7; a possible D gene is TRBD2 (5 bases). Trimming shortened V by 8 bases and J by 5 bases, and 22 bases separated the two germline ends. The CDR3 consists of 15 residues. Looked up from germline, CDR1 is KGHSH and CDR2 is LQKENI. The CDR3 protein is CASGPSGFFPNEQYF. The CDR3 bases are TGTGCCAGCGGACCCTCGGGGTTTTTTCCCAACGAGCAGTACTTC.

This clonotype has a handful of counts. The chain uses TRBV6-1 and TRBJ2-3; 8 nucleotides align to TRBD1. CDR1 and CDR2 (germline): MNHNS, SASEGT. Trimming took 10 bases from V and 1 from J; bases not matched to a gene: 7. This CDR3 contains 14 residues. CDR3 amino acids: CAKERDRCTDTQYF. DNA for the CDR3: TGTGCCAAGGAGAGGGACAGGTGCACAGATACGCAGTATTTT.

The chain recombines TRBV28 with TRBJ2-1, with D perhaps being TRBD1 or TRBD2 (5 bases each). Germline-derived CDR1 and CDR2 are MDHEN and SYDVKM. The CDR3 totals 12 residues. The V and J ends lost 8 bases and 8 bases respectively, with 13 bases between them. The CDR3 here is CASAGSRDEQFF. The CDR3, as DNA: TGTGCCAGCGCGGGCTCCAGGGATGAGCAGTTCTTC. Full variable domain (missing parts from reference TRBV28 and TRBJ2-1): DVKVTQSSRYLVKRTGEKVFLECVQDMDHENMFWYRQDPGLGLRLIYFSYDVKMKEKGDIPEGYSVSREKKERFSLILESASTNQTSMYLCASAGSRDEQFFGPGTRLTVL.